A selection of T cell receptor beta chains follows, all from one sample in a study of T-cell reconstitution after alpha-beta-depleted transplantation in children. Using its own MiXCR run on the PCR reads, TCRdb lists one record per CDR3 protein. Of 670,000 or so distinct CDR3 sequences in the sample, roughly 13% were seen once. Here the sequenced sample was PBMCs, taken before TCRalphabeta/CD19-depleted stem cell transplant. Receptors were obtained from a girl aged 2 to 9 with congenital amegakaryocytic thrombocytopenia, due to receive a stem cell transplant. Both conserved end residues are part of each CDR3. The D gene is left open where the match is weak. Expanded clones get a size class; other rows say once, few or many, or leave the size out.

V	D	J	size	DNA	CDR3
TRBV5-1	-	TRBJ2-2	-	TGCGCCAGCAGCCCCATAGGCAACCACCCGGAGCTGTTTTTT	CASSPIGNHPELFF
TRBV27	-	TRBJ2-2	-	TGTGCCAGCAGTTTCGCCTCCGGAAGGATGGGTATCGGGGAGCTGTTTTTT	CASSFASGRMGIGELFF
TRBV5-1	-	TRBJ1-3	many	TGCGCCAGCAGTTCAACAGTGAGTTCCTCTGGAAACACCATATATTTT	CASSSTVSSSGNTIYF
TRBV6-5	-	TRBJ1-3	-	TGTGCCAGCAGTTACCAAGGGGCTGGAAACACCATATATTTT	CASSYQGAGNTIYF
TRBV7-6	-	TRBJ2-3	few	TGTGCCAGCAGCCGAACTGGGGGGACTCACACAGATACGCAGTATTTT	CASSRTGGTHTDTQYF
TRBV21-1	-	TRBJ2-7	many	TGTGCCAGCAGCAAAAGTAGCGGGAGTCTCTACGAGCAGTACTTC	CASSKSSGSLYEQYF
TRBV7-6	-	TRBJ2-1	-	TGTGCCAGCAGCTTAGCCCTAAGGGGTCTCCGCCGGTGGAGGGCATATGAGCAGTTCTTC	CASSLALRGLRRWRAYEQFF
TRBV6-1	TRBD2	TRBJ2-3	-	TGTGCCAGTCTGAGCGGGAGGTCCACAGATACGCAGTATTTT	CASLSGRSTDTQYF
TRBV12-3/TRBV12-4	-	TRBJ1-2	-	TGTGCCAGCAGTCCAGGGAGTGCTGGCTACACCTTC	CASSPGSAGYTF
TRBV6-2/TRBV6-3	-	TRBJ2-1	many	TGTGCCAGCAGCGTGCAATCCCGCTCCTACAATGAGCAGTTCTTC	CASSVQSRSYNEQFF
TRBV29-1	TRBD2	TRBJ2-3	many	TGCAGCGTGACGACTAGCGGGGTGGTAGATACGCAGTATTTT	CSVTTSGVVDTQYF
TRBV29-1	-	TRBJ2-3	many	TGCAGCGTCGAAAAACAGGGTCGTGGAGATACGCAGTATTTT	CSVEKQGRGDTQYF
TRBV5-1	-	TRBJ2-7	few	TGCGCCAGCAGCTACCTGGCGGGACAGACCTTCTACGAGCAGTACTTC	CASSYLAGQTFYEQYF
TRBV24-1	-	TRBJ2-5	few	TGTGCCACCAGTGATTCCGGGGCCCAAGAGACCCAGTACTTC	CATSDSGAQETQYF
TRBV20-1	-	TRBJ2-3	-	TGCAGTGCTATATCGACAGAGCCCCCCACAGATACGCAGTATTTT	CSAISTEPPTDTQYF
TRBV28	-	TRBJ2-6	-	TGTGCCAGCAGTGGGACCCCTGGGGCCAACGTCCTGACTTTC	CASSGTPGANVLTF
TRBV10-3	-	TRBJ1-2	few	TGTGCCATCAGTGAGTCGAGACAGGACTATGGCTACACCTTC	CAISESRQDYGYTF
TRBV27	-	TRBJ2-1	many	TGTGCCAGCAGTACGGGACGGCTCAATGAGCAGTTCTTC	CASSTGRLNEQFF
TRBV29-1	-	TRBJ2-1	many	TGCAGCGTTGTTGGGGGCCGGAATGAGCAGTTCTTC	CSVVGGRNEQFF
TRBV20-1	-	TRBJ2-1	many	TGCAGTGCTAGCCGGGACCACCCCTACAATGAGCAGTTCTTC	CSASRDHPYNEQFF
TRBV5-6	-	TRBJ2-5	few	TGTGCCAGCAGCCCCGGTCGTCGACTAGTCCAAGAGACCCAGTACTTC	CASSPGRRLVQETQYF
TRBV7-2	-	TRBJ2-1	-	TGTGCCAGCAGAGAGAGGAGTGAGCAGTTCTTC	CASRERSEQFF
TRBV6-1	-	TRBJ2-7	-	TGTGCCAGCAGTGCCCAGAAGGCGGGAATCTACGAGCAGTACTTC	CASSAQKAGIYEQYF
TRBV2	-	TRBJ2-7	many	TGTGCCAGCAGTGTCCATACATATTCCTACGAGCAGTACTTC	CASSVHTYSYEQYF
TRBV5-1	-	TRBJ2-2	few	TGCGCCAGCAGCCCAACAGGGTATGGAAACACCGGGGAGCTGTTTTTT	CASSPTGYGNTGELFF
TRBV5-1	-	TRBJ2-3	many	TGCGCCAGCAGCTTGGCGGCTAGACTTGCAGATACGCAGTATTTT	CASSLAARLADTQYF
TRBV2	TRBD2	TRBJ2-1	few	TGTGCCAGCAGTTTTCAGCGGGAGGGCCCCGGCTCCTACAATGAGCAGTTCTTC	CASSFQREGPGSYNEQFF
TRBV20-1	-	TRBJ2-1	-	TGCAGTGCTAGAGGACTAGGGAGGGGGAATGAGCAGTTCTTC	CSARGLGRGNEQFF
TRBV6-1	-	TRBJ2-2	few	TGTGCCAGCAATAATCGTTTGCGGGGGGAGCTGTTTTTT	CASNNRLRGELFF
TRBV20-1	-	TRBJ2-7	few	TGCAGTGCCCTATCCCATTACGAGCAGTACTTC	CSALSHYEQYF
TRBV4-1	-	TRBJ2-1	many	TGCGCCAGCAGCCAAGATAAGACGCTGAACAGGAATGAGCAGTTCTTC	CASSQDKTLNRNEQFF